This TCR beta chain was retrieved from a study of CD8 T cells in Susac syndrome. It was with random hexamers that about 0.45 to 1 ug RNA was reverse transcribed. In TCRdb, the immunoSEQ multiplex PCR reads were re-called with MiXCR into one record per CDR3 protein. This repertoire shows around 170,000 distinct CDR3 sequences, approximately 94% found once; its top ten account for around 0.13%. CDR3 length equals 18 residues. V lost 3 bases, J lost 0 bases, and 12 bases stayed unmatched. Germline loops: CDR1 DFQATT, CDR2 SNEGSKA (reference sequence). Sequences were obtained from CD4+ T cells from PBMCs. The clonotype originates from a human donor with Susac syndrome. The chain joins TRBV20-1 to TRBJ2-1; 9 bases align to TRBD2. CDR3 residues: CSARSLAGSTSSYNEQFF. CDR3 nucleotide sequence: TGCAGTGCTAGGAGCCTAGCGGGGTCGACTAGCTCCTACAATGAGCAGTTCTTC.